This T cell receptor beta chain came from a study of cytotoxic CD8 clonotypes in ibrutinib-treated CLL. Study in general: Sample averages reached around 260,000 productive templates and 94,082 productive rearrangements.

Some clones are missing from TCRdb's copy, which holds only in-frame ones; the method was immunoSEQ multiplex PCR. The table shows around 150,000 clones, with approximately 80% occurring only once. Germline loops: CDR1 GTSNPN, CDR2 SVGIG (reference sequence). V dropped 0 bases and J dropped 0 bases, with 12 bases sitting between them. The CDR3 covers 15 residues. The TCR sequence derives from a human donor with chronic lymphocytic leukemia. V is TRBV30 and J is TRBJ2-7, with D possibly being TRBD2 (6 bases). This specimen was PBMCs, taken after 36 months of ibrutinib treatment. The CDR3 spells CAWSVGGVSSYEQYF. Here the CDR3 DNA reads TGTGCCTGGAGTGTAGGCGGGGTGAGCTCCTACGAGCAGTACTTC. Full variable domain (missing parts from reference TRBV30 and TRBJ2-7): SQTIHQWPATLVQPVGSPLSLECTVEGTSNPNLYWYRQAAGRGLQLLFYSVGIGQISSEVPQNLSASRPQDRQFILSSKKLLLSDSGFYLCAWSVGGVSSYEQYFGPGTRLTVT.